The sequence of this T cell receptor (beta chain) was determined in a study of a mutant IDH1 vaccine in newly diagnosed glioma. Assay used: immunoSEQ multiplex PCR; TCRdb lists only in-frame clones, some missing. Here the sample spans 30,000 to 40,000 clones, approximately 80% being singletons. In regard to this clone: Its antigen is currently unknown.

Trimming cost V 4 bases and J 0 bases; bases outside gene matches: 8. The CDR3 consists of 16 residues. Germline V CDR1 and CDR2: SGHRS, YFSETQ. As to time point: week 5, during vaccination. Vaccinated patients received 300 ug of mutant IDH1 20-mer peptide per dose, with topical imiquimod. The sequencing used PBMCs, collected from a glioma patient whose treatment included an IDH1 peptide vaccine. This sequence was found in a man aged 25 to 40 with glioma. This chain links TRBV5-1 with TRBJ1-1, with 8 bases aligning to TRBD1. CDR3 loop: CASSPGRTGMNTEAFF. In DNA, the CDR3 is TGCGCCAGCAGCCCTGGCCGGACAGGGATGAACACTGAAGCTTTCTTT.